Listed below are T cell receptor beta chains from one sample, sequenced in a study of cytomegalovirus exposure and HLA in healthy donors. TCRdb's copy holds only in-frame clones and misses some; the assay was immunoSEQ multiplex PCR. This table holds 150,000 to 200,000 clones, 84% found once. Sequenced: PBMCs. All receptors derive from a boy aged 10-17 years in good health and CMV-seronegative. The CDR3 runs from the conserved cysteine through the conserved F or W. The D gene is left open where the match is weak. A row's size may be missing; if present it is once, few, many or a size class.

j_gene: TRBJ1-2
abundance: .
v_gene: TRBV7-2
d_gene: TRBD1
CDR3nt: TGTGCCAGCAGCTTAGAAGGGACAGGGGCTATCTATGGCTACACCTTC
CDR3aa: CASSLEGTGAIYGYTF

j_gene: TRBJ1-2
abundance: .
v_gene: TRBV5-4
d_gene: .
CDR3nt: TGTGCCAGCAGTTCAGCCCTAGGGACTGCCTCTCCCCCCCTCTTC
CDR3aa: CASSSALGTASPPLF

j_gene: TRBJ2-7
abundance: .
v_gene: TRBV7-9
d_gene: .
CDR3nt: TGTGCCAGCAGCTTGTCCGGTTCTGGTTACGAGCAGTACTTC
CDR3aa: CASSLSGSGYEQYF

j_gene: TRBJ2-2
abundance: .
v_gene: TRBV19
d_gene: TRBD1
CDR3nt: TGTGCCAGTAGAAGGGACAGGGGGTATCCCGGGGAGCTGTTTTTT
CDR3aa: CASRRDRGYPGELFF

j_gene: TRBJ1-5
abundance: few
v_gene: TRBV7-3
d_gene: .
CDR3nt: TGTGCCAGCAGCTTAATCCCGGGGAATCAGCCCCAGCATTTT
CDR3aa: CASSLIPGNQPQHF

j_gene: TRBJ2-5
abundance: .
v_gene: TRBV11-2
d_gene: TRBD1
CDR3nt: TGTGCCAGCAGCTTAGGGTCACAGGGGACCTATTCCAGCCAAGAGACCCAGTACTTC
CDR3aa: CASSLGSQGTYSSQETQYF

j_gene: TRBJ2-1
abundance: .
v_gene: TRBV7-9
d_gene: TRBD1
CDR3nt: TGTGCCAGCAGCATCGGACAGGGGGCATATGAGCAGTTCTTC
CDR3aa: CASSIGQGAYEQFF

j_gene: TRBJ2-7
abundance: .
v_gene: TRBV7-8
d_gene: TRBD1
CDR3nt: TGTGCCAGCAGCACCCGGGACAGTCGGGCAGGATACGAGCAGTACTTC
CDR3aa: CASSTRDSRAGYEQYF

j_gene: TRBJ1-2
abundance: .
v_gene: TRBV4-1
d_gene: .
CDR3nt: TGCGCCAGCAGCCAAGACCACAATTTCGTACAGTCGAAAAATTATGGCTACACCTTC
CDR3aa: CASSQDHNFVQSKNYGYTF

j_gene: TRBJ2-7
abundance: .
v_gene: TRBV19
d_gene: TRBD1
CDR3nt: TGTGCCAGTATGGGACAGGGTTACGAGCAGTACTTC
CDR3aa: CASMGQGYEQYF

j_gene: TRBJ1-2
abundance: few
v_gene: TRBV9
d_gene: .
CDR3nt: TGTGCCAGCAGTGTAGGCGGAGTCTATGGCTACACCTTC
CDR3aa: CASSVGGVYGYTF

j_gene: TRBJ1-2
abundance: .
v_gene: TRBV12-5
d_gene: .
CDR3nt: TGTGCTAGTGGTACAACAGTGTTGGGCTACACCTTC
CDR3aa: CASGTTVLGYTF

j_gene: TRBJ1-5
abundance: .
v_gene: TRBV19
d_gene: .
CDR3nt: TGTGCCAGTACCAAACGATCACAGGGATTTAGCAATCAGCCCCAGCATTTT
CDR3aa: CASTKRSQGFSNQPQHF

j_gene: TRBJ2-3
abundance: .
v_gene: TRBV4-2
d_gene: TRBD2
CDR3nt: TGTGCCAGCAGCCGCGGGACTAGCGATAGCACAGATACGCAGTATTTT
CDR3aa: CASSRGTSDSTDTQYF

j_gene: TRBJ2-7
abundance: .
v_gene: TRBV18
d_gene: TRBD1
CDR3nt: TGTGCCAGCTCCCGATCCCGACAGGGGGCCAACGAGCAGTACTTC
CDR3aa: CASSRSRQGANEQYF

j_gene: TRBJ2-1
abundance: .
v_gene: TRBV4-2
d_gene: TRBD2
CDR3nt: TGTGCCAGCAGCCAAGATGGGACTAGCGGGTACAATGAGCAGTTCTTC
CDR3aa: CASSQDGTSGYNEQFF

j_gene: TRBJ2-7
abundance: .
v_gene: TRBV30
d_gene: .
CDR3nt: TGTGCCTGGGGCCAAAGGAGACACCCTAACCCAAGCGGAGAGCAGTACTTC
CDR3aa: CAWGQRRHPNPSGEQYF

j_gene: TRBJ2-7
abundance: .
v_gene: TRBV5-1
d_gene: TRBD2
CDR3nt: TGCGCCAGCAGCCAAGGGAGCGGGAACGAGCAGTACTTC
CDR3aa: CASSQGSGNEQYF

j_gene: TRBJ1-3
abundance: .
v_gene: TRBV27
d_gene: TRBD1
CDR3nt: TGTGCCAGCAGTTCGACAGGGCCCGGAAACACCATATATTTT
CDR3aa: CASSSTGPGNTIYF

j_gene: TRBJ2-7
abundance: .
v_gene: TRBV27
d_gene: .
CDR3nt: TGTGCCAGCAGTTTATCCGGGGTAGCTAAAGAGCAGTACTTC
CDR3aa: CASSLSGVAKEQYF

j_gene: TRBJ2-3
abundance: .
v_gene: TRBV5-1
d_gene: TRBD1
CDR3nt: TGCGCCAGCAGCTTGGAGGGGGCGGGAGATACGCAGTATTTT
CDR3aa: CASSLEGAGDTQYF

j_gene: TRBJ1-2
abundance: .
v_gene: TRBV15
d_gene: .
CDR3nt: TGTGCCACCAGCAGAGAATGGTCAGGGTCCTATGGCTACACCTTC
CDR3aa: CATSREWSGSYGYTF

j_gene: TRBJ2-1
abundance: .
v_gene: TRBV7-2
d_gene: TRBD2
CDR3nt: TGTGCCAGCAGCTTAGCGGGAGGGAACAATGAGCAGTTCTTC
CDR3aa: CASSLAGGNNEQFF

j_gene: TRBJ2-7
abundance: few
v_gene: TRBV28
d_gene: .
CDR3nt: TGTGCCAGCAGCCTAAGCGCCCTAGACTACGAGCAGTACTTC
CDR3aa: CASSLSALDYEQYF

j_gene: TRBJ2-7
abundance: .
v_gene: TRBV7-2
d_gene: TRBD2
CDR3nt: TGTGCCAGCAGCTTAGCGGCGGGGGGGCGGTACGAGCAGTACTTC
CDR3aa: CASSLAAGGRYEQYF

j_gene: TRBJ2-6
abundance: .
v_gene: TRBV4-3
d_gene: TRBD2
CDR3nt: TGCGCCAGCAGCCAAGATTTGCGGGGGAACTCTGGGGCCAACGTCCTGACTTTC
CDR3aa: CASSQDLRGNSGANVLTF

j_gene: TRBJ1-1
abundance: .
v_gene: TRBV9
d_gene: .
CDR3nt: TGTGCCAGCAGCGAGGGGCGGGGGGGCGTAGGCACTGAAGCTTTCTTT
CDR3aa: CASSEGRGGVGTEAFF

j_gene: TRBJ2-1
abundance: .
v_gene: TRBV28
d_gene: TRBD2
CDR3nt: TGTGCCAGCATTGGAGCGGGAGAGGATGAGCAGTTCTTC
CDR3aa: CASIGAGEDEQFF

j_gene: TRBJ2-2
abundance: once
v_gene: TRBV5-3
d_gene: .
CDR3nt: TGTGCCAGGACTGAAAAAAACACCGGGGAGCTGTTTTTT
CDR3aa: CARTEKNTGELFF

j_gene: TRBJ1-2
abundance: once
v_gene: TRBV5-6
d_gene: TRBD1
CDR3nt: TGTGCCAGCAGCTTGGTGGGACAGGGGTCTAACTATGGCTACACCTTC
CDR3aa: CASSLVGQGSNYGYTF

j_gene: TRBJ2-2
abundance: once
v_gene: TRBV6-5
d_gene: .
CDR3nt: TGTGCCAGCAGTCGGACAACCACCGGGGAGCTGTTTTTT
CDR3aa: CASSRTTTGELFF

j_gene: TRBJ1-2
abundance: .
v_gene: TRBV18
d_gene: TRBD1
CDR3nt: TGTGCCAGCTCACCCCGGACAGGACCTTTCAACTATGGCTACACCTTC
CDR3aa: CASSPRTGPFNYGYTF

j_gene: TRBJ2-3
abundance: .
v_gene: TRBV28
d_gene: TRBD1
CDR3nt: TGTGCCAGCAGTCCCATGCCCCGGGACAGGGGGCAAGATACGCAGTATTTT
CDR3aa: CASSPMPRDRGQDTQYF

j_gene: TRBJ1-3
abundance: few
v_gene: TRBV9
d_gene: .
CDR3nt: TGTGCCAGCAGCGTAGGAGGTATCTCTGGAAACACCATATATTTT
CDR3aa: CASSVGGISGNTIYF

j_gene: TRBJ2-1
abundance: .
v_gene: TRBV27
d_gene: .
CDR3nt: TGTGCCAGCAGTTTATCCGGGGTCAATGAGCAGTTCTTC
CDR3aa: CASSLSGVNEQFF

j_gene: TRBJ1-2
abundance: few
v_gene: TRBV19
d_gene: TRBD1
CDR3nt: TGTGCCAGTAGTATATCCCACCTCCGCGCACAGGGGTTGGAGGGCTACACCTTC
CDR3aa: CASSISHLRAQGLEGYTF

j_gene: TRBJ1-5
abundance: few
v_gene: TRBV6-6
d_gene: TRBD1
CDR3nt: TGTGCCAGCAGTAGGACAGGGGATCAGCCCCAGCATTTT
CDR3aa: CASSRTGDQPQHF

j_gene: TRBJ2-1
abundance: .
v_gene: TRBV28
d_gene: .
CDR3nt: TGTGCCAGCAGTTTGATGTCAATTCGACTTTACAATGAGCAGTTCTTC
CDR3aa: CASSLMSIRLYNEQFF

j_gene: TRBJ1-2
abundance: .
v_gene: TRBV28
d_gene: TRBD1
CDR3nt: TGTGCCAGCAGTTCCGTAGGACAGGGTTGGGTCCCCTTC
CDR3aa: CASSSVGQGWVPF

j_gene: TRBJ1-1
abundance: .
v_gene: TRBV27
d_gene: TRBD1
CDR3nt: TGTGCCAGCAGCGGACAGGGGGCGCGACACACTGAAGCTTTCTTT
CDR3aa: CASSGQGARHTEAFF

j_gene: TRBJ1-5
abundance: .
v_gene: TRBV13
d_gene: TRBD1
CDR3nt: TGTGCCAGCAGCTTGGGGACAGGGGGCAATCAGCCCCAGCATTTT
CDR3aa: CASSLGTGGNQPQHF

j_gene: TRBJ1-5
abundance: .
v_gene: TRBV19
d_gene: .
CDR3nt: TGTGCCAGTAGTACTACCGGGGGGCCGGCGGGGATGCCCCAGCATTTT
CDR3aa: CASSTTGGPAGMPQHF

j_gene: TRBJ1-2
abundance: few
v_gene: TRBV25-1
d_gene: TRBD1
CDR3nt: TGTGCCAGCAGTGGAAGGACAGGGGATCACTATGGCTACACCTTC
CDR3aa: CASSGRTGDHYGYTF

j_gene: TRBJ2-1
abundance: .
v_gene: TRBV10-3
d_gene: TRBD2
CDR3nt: TGTGCCATCAGGGCGGGAGGAGATGAGCAGTTCTTC
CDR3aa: CAIRAGGDEQFF

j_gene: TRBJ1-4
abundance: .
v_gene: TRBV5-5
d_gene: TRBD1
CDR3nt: TGTGCCAGCAGCCCACAGGGGCCTAATGAAAAACTGTTTTTT
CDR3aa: CASSPQGPNEKLFF

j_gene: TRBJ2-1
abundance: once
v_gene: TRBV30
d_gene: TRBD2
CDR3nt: TGTGCCTGGGGTACTAGCGGGAGGGCATTTGAGCAGTTCTTC
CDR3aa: CAWGTSGRAFEQFF

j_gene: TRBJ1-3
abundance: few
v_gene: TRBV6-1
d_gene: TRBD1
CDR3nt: TGTGCCAGCAGTGACACAGGGGCTGGAAACACCATATATTTT
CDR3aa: CASSDTGAGNTIYF

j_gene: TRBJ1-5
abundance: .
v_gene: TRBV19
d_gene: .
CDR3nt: TGTGCCAGTAGTACAGGGTCAGGCAATCAGCCCCAGCATTTT
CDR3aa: CASSTGSGNQPQHF

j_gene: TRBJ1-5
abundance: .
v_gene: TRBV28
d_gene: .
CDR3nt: TGTGCCAGCAGTGGAGACCGGGAGCTAGGCCAGCCCCAGCATTTT
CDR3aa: CASSGDRELGQPQHF

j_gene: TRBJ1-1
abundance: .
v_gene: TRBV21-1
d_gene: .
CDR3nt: TGTGCCCCCCGGACGGGGATGAACACTGAAGCTTTCTTT
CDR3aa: CAPRTGMNTEAFF